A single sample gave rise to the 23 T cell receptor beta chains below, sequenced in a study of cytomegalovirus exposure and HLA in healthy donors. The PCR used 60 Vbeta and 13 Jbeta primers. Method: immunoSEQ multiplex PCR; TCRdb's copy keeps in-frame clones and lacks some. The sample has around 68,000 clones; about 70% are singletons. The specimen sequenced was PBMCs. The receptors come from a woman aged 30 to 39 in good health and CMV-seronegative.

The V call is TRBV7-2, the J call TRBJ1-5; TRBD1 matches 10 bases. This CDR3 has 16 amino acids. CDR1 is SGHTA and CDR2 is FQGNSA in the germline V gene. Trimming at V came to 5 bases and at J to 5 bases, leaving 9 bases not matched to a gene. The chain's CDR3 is CASSRGGTGVYQPQHF. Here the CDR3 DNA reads TGTGCCAGCAGCCGAGGGGGGACAGGGGTTTATCAGCCCCAGCATTTT.

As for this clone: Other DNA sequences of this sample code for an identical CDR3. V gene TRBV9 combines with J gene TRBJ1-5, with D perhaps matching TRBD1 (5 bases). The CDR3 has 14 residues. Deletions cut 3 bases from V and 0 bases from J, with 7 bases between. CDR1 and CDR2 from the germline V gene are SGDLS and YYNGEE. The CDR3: CASSAGLSNQPQHF. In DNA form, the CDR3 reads TGTGCCAGCAGCGCGGGACTTAGCAATCAGCCCCAGCATTTT.

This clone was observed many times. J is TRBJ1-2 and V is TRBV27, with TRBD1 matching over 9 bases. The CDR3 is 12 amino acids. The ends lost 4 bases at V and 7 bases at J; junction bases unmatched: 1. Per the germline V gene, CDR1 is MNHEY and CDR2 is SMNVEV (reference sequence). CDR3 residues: CASSWDRVGYTF. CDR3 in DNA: TGTGCCAGCAGTTGGGACAGGGTTGGCTACACCTTC.

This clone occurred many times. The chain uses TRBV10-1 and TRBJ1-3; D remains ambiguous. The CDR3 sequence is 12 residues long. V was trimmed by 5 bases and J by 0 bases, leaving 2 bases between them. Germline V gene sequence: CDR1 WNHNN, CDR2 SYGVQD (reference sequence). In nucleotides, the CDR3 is TGCGCCAGCAGTCACTCTGGAAACACCATATATTTT. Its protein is CASSHSGNTIYF.

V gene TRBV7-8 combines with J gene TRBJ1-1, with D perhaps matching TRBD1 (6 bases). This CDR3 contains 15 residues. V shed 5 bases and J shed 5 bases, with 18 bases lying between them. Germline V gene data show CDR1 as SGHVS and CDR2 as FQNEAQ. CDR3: CASSGSGGAGTEAFF. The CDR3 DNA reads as TGTGCCAGCAGCGGCAGTGGGGGGGCCGGGACTGAAGCTTTCTTT.

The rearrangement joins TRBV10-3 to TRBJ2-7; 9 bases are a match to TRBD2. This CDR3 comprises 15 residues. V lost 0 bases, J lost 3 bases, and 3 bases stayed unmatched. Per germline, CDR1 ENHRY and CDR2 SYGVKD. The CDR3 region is CAISESKRGVYEQYF. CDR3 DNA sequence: TGTGCCATCAGTGAGTCGAAGCGGGGGGTCTACGAGCAGTACTTC.

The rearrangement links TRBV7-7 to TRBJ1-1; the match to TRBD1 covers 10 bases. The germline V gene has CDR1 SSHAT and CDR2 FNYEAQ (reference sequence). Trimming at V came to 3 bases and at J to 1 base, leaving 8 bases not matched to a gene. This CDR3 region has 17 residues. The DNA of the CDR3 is TGTGCCAGCAGCTTCGTCCCGGGACAGGGGAAGAACACTGAAGCTTTCTTT. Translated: CASSFVPGQGKNTEAFF.

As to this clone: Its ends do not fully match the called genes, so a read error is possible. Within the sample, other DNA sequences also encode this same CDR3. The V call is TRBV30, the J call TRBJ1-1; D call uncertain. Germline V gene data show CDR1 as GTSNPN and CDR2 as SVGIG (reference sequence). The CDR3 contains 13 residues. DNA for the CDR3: TGTGCCTGGTCCGCCGGGGTTTGGGCTGAGGCTTTCTTT. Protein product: CAWSAGVWAEAFF.

CDR3 protein: CASSNSGLAKGEQFF. The CDR3 nucleotides are TGCGCCAGCAGCAACAGCGGACTAGCGAAGGGTGAGCAGTTCTTC. The V and J genes are TRBV5-1 and TRBJ2-1; 9 nucleotides align to TRBD2. This CDR3 is 15 amino acids long. CDR1 is SGHRS, CDR2 YFSETQ, per germline. With 4 bases clipped from V and 9 bases from J, the junction kept 11 bases outside the gene matches.

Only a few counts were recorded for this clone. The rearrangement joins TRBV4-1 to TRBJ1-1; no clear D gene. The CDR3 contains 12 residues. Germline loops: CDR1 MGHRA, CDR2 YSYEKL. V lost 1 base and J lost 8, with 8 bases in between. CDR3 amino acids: CASSQVRQEAFF. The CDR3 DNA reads TGCGCCAGCAGCCAAGTGAGACAAGAAGCTTTCTTT.

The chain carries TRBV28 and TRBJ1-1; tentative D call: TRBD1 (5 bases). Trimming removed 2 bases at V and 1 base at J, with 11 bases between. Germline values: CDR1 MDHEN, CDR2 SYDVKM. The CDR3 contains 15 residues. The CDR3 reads CASSLRYRRNTEAFF. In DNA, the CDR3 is TGTGCCAGCAGTTTAAGGTACAGGAGGAACACTGAAGCTTTCTTT.

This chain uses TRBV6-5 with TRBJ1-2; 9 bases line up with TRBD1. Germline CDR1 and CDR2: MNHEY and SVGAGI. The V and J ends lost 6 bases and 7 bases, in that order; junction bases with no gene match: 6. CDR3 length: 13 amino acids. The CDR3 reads CASSPTGGGGYTF. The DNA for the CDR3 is TGTGCCAGCAGCCCCACAGGGGGCGGTGGCTACACCTTC.

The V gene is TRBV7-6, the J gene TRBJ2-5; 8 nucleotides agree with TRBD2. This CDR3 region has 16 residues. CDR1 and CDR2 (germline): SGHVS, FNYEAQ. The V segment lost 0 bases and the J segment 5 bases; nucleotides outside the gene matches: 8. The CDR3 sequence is CASSLAGLGGGETQYF. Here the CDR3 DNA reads TGTGCCAGCAGCTTAGCGGGACTAGGCGGAGGGGAGACCCAGTACTTC.

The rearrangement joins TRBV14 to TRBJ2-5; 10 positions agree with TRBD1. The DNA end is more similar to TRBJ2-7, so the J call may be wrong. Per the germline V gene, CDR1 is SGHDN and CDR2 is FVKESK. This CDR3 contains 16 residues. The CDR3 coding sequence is TGTGCCAGCAGCCAGGAGGGGGGACAGGGGATCTACGAGCAGTACTTC. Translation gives CASSQEGGQGIYEQYF.

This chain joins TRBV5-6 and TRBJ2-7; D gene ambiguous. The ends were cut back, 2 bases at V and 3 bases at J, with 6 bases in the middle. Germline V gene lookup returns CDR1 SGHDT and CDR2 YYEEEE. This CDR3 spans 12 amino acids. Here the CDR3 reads CASSLGVYEQYF. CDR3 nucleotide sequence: TGTGCCAGCAGCTTAGGAGTCTACGAGCAGTACTTC.

The DNA of the CDR3 is TGTGCCAGCAGTGACGAGGACAGCGGTGTAGGTGGCTACACCTTC. Its protein is CASSDEDSGVGGYTF. This sequence joins TRBV6-4 and TRBJ1-2, with D possibly TRBD1 on 6 matching bases. Trimming took off 2 bases at V and 7 bases at J, with 17 bases between the two ends. CDR1 is MRHNA and CDR2 is SNTAGT in the germline V gene. This CDR3 spans 15 amino acids.

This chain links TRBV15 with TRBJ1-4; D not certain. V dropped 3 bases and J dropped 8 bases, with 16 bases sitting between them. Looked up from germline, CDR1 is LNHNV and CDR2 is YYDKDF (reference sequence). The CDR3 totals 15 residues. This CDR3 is CATSSPGREEEKLFF. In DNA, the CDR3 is TGTGCCACCAGCAGTCCCGGACGGGAGGAAGAAAAACTGTTTTTT.

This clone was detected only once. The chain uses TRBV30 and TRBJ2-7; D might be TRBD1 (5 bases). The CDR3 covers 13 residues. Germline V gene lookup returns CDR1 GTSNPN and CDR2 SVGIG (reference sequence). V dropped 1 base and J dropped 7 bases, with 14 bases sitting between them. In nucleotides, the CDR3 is TGTGCCTGGAGTGCCCAGGGTGTAGGAGAGCAGTACTTC. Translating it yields CAWSAQGVGEQYF.

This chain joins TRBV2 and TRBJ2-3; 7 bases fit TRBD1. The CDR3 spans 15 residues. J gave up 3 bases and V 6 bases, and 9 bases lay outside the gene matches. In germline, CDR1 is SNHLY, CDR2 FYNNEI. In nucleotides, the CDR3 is TGTGCCAGCAGGACCCGGGACAGAAGAACAGATACGCAGTATTTT. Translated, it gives CASRTRDRRTDTQYF.

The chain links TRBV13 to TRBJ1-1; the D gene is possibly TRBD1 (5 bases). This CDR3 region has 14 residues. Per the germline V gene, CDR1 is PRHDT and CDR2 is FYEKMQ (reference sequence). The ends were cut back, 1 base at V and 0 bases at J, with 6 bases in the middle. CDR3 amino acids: CASSLAGLNTEAFF. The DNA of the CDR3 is TGTGCCAGCAGCTTAGCAGGGTTGAACACTGAAGCTTTCTTT.

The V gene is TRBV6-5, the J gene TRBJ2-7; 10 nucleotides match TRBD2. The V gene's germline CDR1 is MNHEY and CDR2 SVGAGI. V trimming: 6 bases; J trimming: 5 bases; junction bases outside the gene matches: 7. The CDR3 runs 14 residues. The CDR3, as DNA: TGTGCCAGCAGACCTAGCGGGGGTGTAAACGAGCAGTACTTC. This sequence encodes CASRPSGGVNEQYF.

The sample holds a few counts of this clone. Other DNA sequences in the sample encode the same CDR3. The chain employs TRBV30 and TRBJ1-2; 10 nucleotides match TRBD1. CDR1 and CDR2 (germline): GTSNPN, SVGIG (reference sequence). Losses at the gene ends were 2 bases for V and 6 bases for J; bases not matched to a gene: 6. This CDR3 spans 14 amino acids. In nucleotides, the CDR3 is TGTGCCTGGAGTACCGGGACAGGGGTAGATGGCTACACCTTC. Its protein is CAWSTGTGVDGYTF.

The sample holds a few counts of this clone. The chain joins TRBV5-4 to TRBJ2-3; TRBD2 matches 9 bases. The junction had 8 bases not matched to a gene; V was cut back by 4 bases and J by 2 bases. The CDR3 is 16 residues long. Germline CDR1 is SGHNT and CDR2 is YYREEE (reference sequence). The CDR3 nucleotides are TGTGCCAGCAGCCTGAGGGTAGCGGGAGCCACAGATACGCAGTATTTT. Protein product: CASSLRVAGATDTQYF.